This TCR beta chain derives from a study of blood T cell repertoires in COVID-19. Across the study: From T cells, B-cell-depleted T cells, or PBMCs came the material, which was cDNA or gDNA.

Concerning this clone: Other DNA sequences in the same sample also yield this CDR3.

The germline CDR1 and CDR2 sequences are KGHSH and LQKENI. V lost 6 bases, J lost 1 base, and 12 bases lay in between. The CDR3 covers 14 residues. In the original analysis: Reference gene primers were amplified, and this amplification served to estimate nucleated cell counts. Profiled with immunoSEQ multiplex PCR; TCRdb holds only in-frame clones, not every one. V, J and clone size reflect that table, while D and trimming were determined from the DNA. The repertoire holds approximately 220,000 clones, 65% to 90% seen once, with 3% to 4% in the top ten. Ages ranged from about 18 to 89 years, with residence in about 23 US areas. Participants' own reports of clinical history determined their cohort assignment.

The sample was PBMCs or T cells enriched from blood (not recorded which). The receptor was isolated from a woman aged 40 to 55 with acute COVID-19. The V call is TRBV18, the J call TRBJ1-2; D perhaps matches TRBD1 (6 bases). For the CDR3, the DNA is TGTGCCAGCTCGCCAAGGACAGATAACTATGGCTACACCTTC. Translation: CASSPRTDNYGYTF.